Below, 24 T cell receptor beta chains from the same sample are listed, as sequenced in a study of identical twins. A single record per CDR3 protein comes from TCRdb applying MiXCR to the 5' RACE reads. The table has about 700,000 distinct CDR3 sequences, roughly 6% seen once. The material sequenced was naive T cells sorted from blood. The source is a man in his late teens or twenties in good health.

This clonotype occurred many times. This chain links TRBV29-1 with TRBJ1-6; possible D gene TRBD1, 5 bases. V lost 6 bases and J lost 6, with 15 bases in between. The CDR3 sequence is 14 residues long. CDR1 is SQVTM, CDR2 ANQGSEA, per germline. CDR3: CSVAVAGVNSPLHF. CDR3 sequence (DNA): TGCAGCGTAGCCGTAGCGGGGGTTAATTCACCCCTCCACTTT.

This clonotype was observed a handful of times. CDR3 region: CASSTGPSGTEAFF. Here the CDR3 DNA reads TGTGCCAGCAGCACGGGCCCCTCGGGCACTGAAGCTTTCTTT. J is TRBJ1-1 and V is TRBV7-9; unclear D gene. Germline V gives CDR1 SEHNR, CDR2 FQNEAQ (reference sequence). The V end was cut by 5 bases, the J end by 4 bases, with 14 bases between. The CDR3 has 14 residues.

This clonotype was detected a few times. This chain links TRBV15 with TRBJ2-7; D is ambiguous. V was shortened by 6 bases and J by 0 bases, with 15 bases between the two germline ends. The CDR3 runs 15 residues. Looked up from germline, CDR1 is LNHNV and CDR2 is YYDKDF (reference sequence). CDR3 region: CATSNPVAASYEQYF. In DNA form, the CDR3 reads TGTGCCACCAGTAACCCCGTTGCAGCCTCCTACGAGCAGTACTTC. Together with reference TRBV15 and TRBJ2-7, the CDR3 gives the full variable domain: DAMVIQNPRYQVTQFGKPVTLSCSQTLNHNVMYWYQQKSSQAPKLLFHYYDKDFNNEADTPDNFQSRRPNTSFCFLDIRSPGLGDTAMYLCATSNPVAASYEQYFGPGTRLTVT.

This clonotype has only a few counts. The chain employs TRBV27 and TRBJ2-1, with TRBD2 as a possible D gene (7 bases). Trimming took 5 bases from V and 4 from J, leaving 15 bases between them. This CDR3 spans 15 amino acids. Germline values: CDR1 MNHEY, CDR2 SMNVEV (reference sequence). For the CDR3, the DNA is TGTGCCAGCAGTAACAGGGAGGGGGTTTACAATGAGCAGTTCTTC. As protein: CASSNREGVYNEQFF.

This clonotype has at least ten counts. This sequence joins TRBV12-3 or TRBV12-4 and TRBJ1-5; D remains unclear. The V end lost 7 bases, the J end lost 6 bases, and 10 bases lay between the germline ends. The length of the CDR3 is 12 residues. DNA of the CDR3: TGTGCCAGCAAGTGGCAGTCTCAGCCCCAGCATTTT. It translates to CASKWQSQPQHF.

The chain couples TRBV12-3 or TRBV12-4 to TRBJ2-1, with D tentatively TRBD1 (6 bases). CDR3 length equals 12 residues. The V end was cut by 6 bases, the J end by 7 bases, with 10 bases between. CDR3 sequence (DNA): TGTGCCAGCAGCGCGGACAGAAATGAGCAGTTCTTC. Protein sequence: CASSADRNEQFF.

Only a few counts were recorded for this clonotype. The CDR3 protein is CASSPPSRSNQPQHF. The CDR3 bases are TGTGCCAGCTCACCGCCTTCAAGGTCCAATCAGCCCCAGCATTTT. The V gene is TRBV18, the J gene TRBJ1-5, with D uncertain. Trimming removed 3 bases from V and 3 bases from J, with 12 bases in between. This CDR3 region has 15 residues. Germline values: CDR1 KGHSH, CDR2 LQKENI.

The chain links TRBV12-3 or TRBV12-4 to TRBJ2-2; D is possibly TRBD1 or TRBD2 (6 bases each). V dropped 6 bases and J dropped 2 bases, with 16 bases sitting between them. The CDR3 is made up of 16 amino acids. The CDR3 nucleotides read TGTGCCAGCAGGGAATGGGGGCGGGAAAACACCGGGGAGCTGTTTTTT. Amino acid sequence: CASREWGRENTGELFF.

This clonotype was detected only a few times. This chain links TRBV19 with TRBJ2-5; D ambiguous. Trimming cost V 6 bases and J 1 base, with 12 bases left between them. CDR3 size: 14 residues. Per the germline V gene, CDR1 is LNHDA and CDR2 is SQIVND (reference sequence). CDR3 sequence: CASRQQNLQETQYF. CDR3 sequence (DNA): TGTGCCAGTAGACAGCAAAATCTCCAAGAGACCCAGTACTTC.

This clonotype was counted ten times or more. This chain connects TRBV7-2 to TRBJ1-2; D is possibly TRBD1 (5 bases). CDR3 size: 13 residues. Germline assignment: CDR1 SGHTA and CDR2 FQGNSA. Trimming stripped 4 bases from V and 5 bases from J, with 11 bases between. This CDR3 is CASSSRDGYGYTF. In DNA, the CDR3 is TGTGCCAGCAGCTCAAGGGACGGATATGGCTACACCTTC. Variable domain in full (rest from reference TRBV7-2 and TRBJ1-2): GAGVSQSPSNKVTEKGKDVELRCDPISGHTALYWYRQSLGQGLEFLIYFQGNSAPDKSGLPSDRFSAERTGGSVSTLTIQRTQQEDSAVYLCASSSRDGYGYTFGSGTRLTVV.

This clonotype was seen at least ten times. V and J are TRBV10-3 and TRBJ2-1, with 8 bases that match TRBD1. CDR1 ENHRY and CDR2 SYGVKD come from the germline V gene. V was pared by 0 bases and J by 5 bases, with 12 bases of the junction left unmatched. This CDR3 is 18 amino acids long. The CDR3 reads CAISESIIRRTGNNEQFF. CDR3 nucleotides: TGTGCCATCAGTGAGTCGATAATACGTCGGACAGGGAACAATGAGCAGTTCTTC.

This clonotype occurred many times. This chain uses TRBV7-9 with TRBJ2-5; 7 bases are a match to TRBD1. Germline V gene lookup returns CDR1 SEHNR and CDR2 FQNEAQ (reference sequence). CDR3 length: 15 residues. The J segment lost 1 base and the V segment lost 3 bases, leaving 5 bases of the junction unmatched. The CDR3: CASSFTGTAQETQYF. In DNA form, the CDR3 reads TGTGCCAGCAGCTTCACCGGGACAGCCCAAGAGACCCAGTACTTC.

This clonotype was counted a few times. CDR3 bases: TGCAGTGCCGAGCGGCTAGCGGGACCATACAATGAGCAGTTCTTC. Translating gives CSAERLAGPYNEQFF. V is TRBV20-1 and J is TRBJ2-1, with 9 bases aligning to TRBD2. The V and J ends lost 6 bases and 4 bases, in that order; junction bases with no gene match: 10. The CDR3 spans 15 residues. Germline V gives CDR1 DFQATT, CDR2 SNEGSKA (reference sequence).

This clonotype has at least ten counts. The chain combines TRBV6-5 with TRBJ1-2, with D unresolved. The CDR3 is 11 amino acids. V dropped 8 bases and J dropped 7 bases, with 11 bases sitting between them. Germline CDR1 MNHEY, CDR2 SVGAGI. The DNA for the CDR3 is TGTGCCAGCTTTATTACTCCTGGCTACACCTTC. This encodes CASFITPGYTF.

In its sample, this clonotype was seen a few times. The rearrangement links TRBV18 to TRBJ2-4; unclear D gene. CDR1 and CDR2 from the germline V gene are KGHSH and LQKENI. The V and J ends lost 1 base and 5 bases respectively, with 9 bases between them. This CDR3 comprises 14 residues. CDR3 region: CASSPLTGENIQYF. As DNA, the CDR3 is TGTGCCAGCTCACCACTGACTGGGGAAAACATTCAGTACTTC.

The V call is TRBV7-8, the J call TRBJ2-7; no clear D. CDR1 is SGHVS, CDR2 FQNEAQ, per germline. V was pared by 5 bases and J by 3 bases, with 11 bases between. The CDR3 sequence is 13 residues long. The CDR3 sequence: CASSTNSGYEQYF. CDR3 in DNA: TGTGCCAGCAGCACGAACTCCGGCTACGAGCAGTACTTC.

This clonotype was seen more than once but under ten times. The CDR3 DNA sequence: TGTGCCAGCAGGGACACGGGACAGGGCCCAACGCAGTATTTT. It yields the protein CASRDTGQGPTQYF. This chain joins TRBV14 and TRBJ2-3; TRBD1 matches at 9 bases. The CDR3 runs to 14 residues. After removal of 6 bases from V and 9 bases from J, the junction contained 10 bases not matched to a gene. Germline V gene data show CDR1 as SGHDN and CDR2 as FVKESK.

This clonotype was counted ten times or more. The rearrangement joins TRBV12-3 or TRBV12-4 to TRBJ2-1; 10 nucleotides agree with TRBD2. This CDR3 has 15 amino acids. The ends lost 8 bases at V and 9 bases at J; junction bases unmatched: 13. CDR3 residues: CASAVYSGRAGEQFF. In DNA form, the CDR3 reads TGTGCCAGCGCCGTATACAGCGGGAGGGCGGGTGAGCAGTTCTTC.

A few counts support this clonotype. V and J are TRBV20-1 and TRBJ2-1, with a weak D call TRBD2 (5 bases). This CDR3 region has 14 residues. Trimming stripped 3 bases from V and 4 bases from J, with 13 bases between. CDR1 DFQATT and CDR2 SNEGSKA come from the germline V gene (reference sequence). CDR3 sequence (DNA): TGCAGTGCTAGGCCTCTAGCACCTTACAATGAGCAGTTCTTC. This sequence encodes CSARPLAPYNEQFF.

The chain uses TRBV29-1 and TRBJ2-6; weak D call: TRBD2 (7 bases). Deletions cut 6 bases from V and 4 bases from J, with 16 bases between. CDR1 and CDR2 from the germline V gene are SQVTM and ANQGSEA. The CDR3 sequence is 15 residues long. The CDR3 nucleotides are TGCAGCGTCGCAAGGGGGGGGCCCGGGGCCAACGTCCTGACTTTC. This gives the protein CSVARGGPGANVLTF.

This clonotype has just a few counts. J is TRBJ2-2 and V is TRBV24-1; TRBD1 agrees at 7 bases. CDR3 length: 15 residues. Germline CDR1 reads KGHDR; CDR2 reads SFDVKD. V shed 7 bases and J 3 bases; nucleotides not matched to a gene: 7. The CDR3 bases are TGTGCCACCAGCCAGACAGGGATCCACACCGGGGAGCTGTTTTTT. It is translated as CATSQTGIHTGELFF.

This clonotype was observed at least ten times. CDR3 sequence reads: CASSLTSGRALDEQFF. CDR3 in DNA: TGTGCCAGCAGCTTAACTAGCGGGAGGGCCTTAGATGAGCAGTTCTTC. The chain joins TRBV7-6 to TRBJ2-1; TRBD2 matches 13 bases. The V and J ends lost 2 bases and 8 bases, in that order; junction bases with no gene match: 6. The CDR3 is 16 amino acids. CDR1 and CDR2 from the germline V gene are SGHVS and FNYEAQ.

The V call is TRBV4-3, the J call TRBJ2-7, with D unclear. CDR1 and CDR2 (germline): LGHNA, YSLEER. Trimming removed 1 base at V and 1 base at J, with 11 bases between. This CDR3 has 15 residues. In nucleotides, the CDR3 is TGCGCCAGCAGCCAAGTTCATACAGAGTCCTACGAGCAGTACTTC. It specifies CASSQVHTESYEQYF.

At least ten counts were recorded for this clonotype. This chain links TRBV6-1 with TRBJ2-1, with TRBD2 matching 13 bases. There are 14 residues in the CDR3. Trimming took 5 bases from V and 11 from J; bases not matched to a gene: 6. Germline CDR1 and CDR2: MNHNS and SASEGT. DNA of the CDR3: TGTGCCAGCAGTCCCGGGACTAGCGGGACCCAGCAGTTCTTC. Its translation: CASSPGTSGTQQFF.